This T cell receptor (beta chain) emerged from a study of metastatic and nonmetastatic thyroid tumors. This clone appeared many times. In the original analysis: Clinicopathological groups supplied CDR3 differences that were used to build a distant-metastasis classifier for papillary thyroid cancer. With MiXCR, TCRdb called clones anew from the PCR reads. These V and J calls are TCRdb output, not the study's own analysis. In the table there are about 22,000 clones, roughly 18% of which are singletons. In germline, CDR1 is LNHDA, CDR2 SQIVND (reference sequence). The CDR3 runs to 15 residues. V was clipped by 4 bases and J by 1 base; unmatched bases: 3. Prior to thyroid surgery, none of the patients had received any treatment.

This TCR was recovered from a male donor with papillary thyroid cancer or a benign thyroid nodule (not recorded which). Some clones in this sample may be carry-over from other donors' samples. The rearrangement links TRBV19 to TRBJ1-5, with 8 bases aligning to TRBD1. The sample consisted of blood. Here the CDR3 reads CASSTRQGSNQPQHF. Written as DNA, the CDR3 is TGTGCCAGTAGTACGCGACAGGGGAGCAATCAGCCCCAGCATTTT.